This T cell receptor beta chain was observed in a study of blood T cell repertoires in COVID-19. Measured with immunoSEQ multiplex PCR; TCRdb has only the in-frame clones, and not every one. The sample lists about 90,000 clones, approximately 76% occurring once. Germline-derived CDR1 and CDR2 are SNHLY and FYNNEI. The CDR3 contains 15 residues. V was trimmed by 6 bases and J by 8 bases, leaving 22 bases between them. The sample holds a few counts of this clone. The clonotype was recovered from a man in his 70s with acute or convalescent COVID-19. What was sequenced was peripheral blood. The chain couples TRBV2 to TRBJ1-1; D remains unclear. The CDR3 is CASSPGFSRHNEAFF. The CDR3 region has the DNA TGTGCCAGCAGCCCCGGGTTTTCGAGGCACAACGAAGCTTTCTTT.